This is a list of T cell receptor beta chains from one sample in a study of early T cells in non-severe SARS-CoV-2 infection. Via MiXCR, TCRdb re-called the 5' RACE reads, giving one row per CDR3 protein. This sample yields some 110,000 distinct CDR3 sequences, of which just under 15% are seen a single time; just over 20% belongs to the top ten. The sequencing sample was made of whole blood. These receptors originate from an adult who was a healthcare worker with PCR-confirmed SARS-CoV-2 infection or an uninfected control (not recorded which). Both conserved end residues are part of each CDR3. The D gene is left open where the match is weak. Where a row states a size, it is once, few, many or the class of an expanded clone; other rows omit it.

>TRBV4-1|few|TRBJ2-7|TRBD2
TGCGCCAGCAGCCAAGCCCCGACTAGCGGGGGTACCTACGAGCAGTACTTC
CASSQAPTSGGTYEQYF
>TRBV10-1|few|TRBJ1-1|NA
TGCGCCAGCAGTGAGGGCAAGGGAGCCACTGAAGCTTTCTTT
CASSEGKGATEAFF
>TRBV7-2|NA|TRBJ2-4|NA
TGTGCCAGCAGATCCGAAGGACCCCGGTTCATTCAGTACTTC
CASRSEGPRFIQYF
>TRBV20-1|NA|TRBJ2-3|NA
TGCAGTGCTAGCATTTTGACAGATACGCAGTATTTT
CSASILTDTQYF
>TRBV19|few|TRBJ1-4|TRBD1
TGTGCCACCCAGGGGGATGCAACTAATGAAAAACTGTTTTTT
CATQGDATNEKLFF
>TRBV4-1|NA|TRBJ2-1|TRBD2
TGCGCCAGCCGGCCAGGTGCCGGGGGGGGCCCCAATGAGCAGTTCTTC
CASRPGAGGGPNEQFF
>TRBV29-1|NA|TRBJ2-3|NA
TGCAGCGTTGAAGGAGTAGGTGATCTGACGAAGGATACGCAGTATTTT
CSVEGVGDLTKDTQYF
>TRBV29-1|NA|TRBJ2-3|NA
TGCAGCGTTGCGCGTCTAGTGGCAAGCACAGATACGCAGTATTTT
CSVARLVASTDTQYF
>TRBV5-4|NA|TRBJ1-6|NA
TGTGCCAGCACCTCTTGGGGTGGCGGAAATTCACCCCTCCACTTT
CASTSWGGGNSPLHF
>TRBV3-1|few|TRBJ2-1|NA
TGTGCCAGCAGCCTACCAGGGGAAAAGTTCTTC
CASSLPGEKFF
>TRBV18|few|TRBJ2-3|NA
TGTGCCAGCTCACCAGGCTTATCTAGCACAGATACGCAGTATTTT
CASSPGLSSTDTQYF
>TRBV5-1|few|TRBJ1-4|NA
TGCGCCAGCAGCTTGGCAGGACAGAATAATGAAAAACTGTTTTTT
CASSLAGQNNEKLFF
>TRBV7-9|many|TRBJ1-6|NA
TGTGCCAGCAGCACTGGGCCCGCTCATTCACCCCTCCACTTT
CASSTGPAHSPLHF
>TRBV20-1|few|TRBJ1-4|NA
TGCAGTGCTAGAGAAAACCTGCACGGTGAAAAACTGTTTTTT
CSARENLHGEKLFF
>TRBV20-1|NA|TRBJ2-6|NA
TGCAGTGCGGATCAAGGACCGAGCTCTGGGGCCAACGTCCTGACTTTC
CSADQGPSSGANVLTF
>TRBV29-1|few|TRBJ1-2|NA
TGCAGCGTTGCCGGGGCCATCTATGGCTACACCTTC
CSVAGAIYGYTF
>TRBV4-1|few|TRBJ1-2|TRBD1
TGCGCCAGCAGCCAACGCCCGGAGGGGACAGGGAGTAACTATGGCTACACCTTC
CASSQRPEGTGSNYGYTF
>TRBV18|NA|TRBJ1-1|NA
TGTGCCAGCTCACCGGAAAGGAACACTGAAGCTTTCTTT
CASSPERNTEAFF
>TRBV24-1|NA|TRBJ1-5|NA
TGTGCCCGGCACGGGCCCCAGCATTTT
CARHGPQHF
>TRBV7-9|NA|TRBJ1-4|NA
TGTGCCAGCAGCCGCCGACAGATATCCTCCCTCGCAACTAATGAAAAACTGTTTTTT
CASSRRQISSLATNEKLFF
>TRBV3-1|few|TRBJ2-7|TRBD2
TGTGCCAGCAGCCAAGATCCTGGACTAGCAGCCTACGAGCAGTACTTC
CASSQDPGLAAYEQYF
>TRBV5-5|few|TRBJ1-6|NA
TGTGCCAGCAGCTCCGGACAGATTAGCTCCTATAATTCACCCCTCCACTTT
CASSSGQISSYNSPLHF
>TRBV5-4|few|TRBJ1-1|NA
TGTGCCAGCAGAAAGGACAGAGTTACGAACACTGAAGCTTTCTTT
CASRKDRVTNTEAFF
>TRBV11-2|few|TRBJ1-3|NA
TGTGCCAGCAGTCAAAGCATGGCGGCGGAGGCCTCTGGAAACACCATATATTTT
CASSQSMAAEASGNTIYF
>TRBV19|NA|TRBJ2-7|NA
TGTGCCAGTAGTGTCCAGGGTAGCTACGAGCAGTACTTC
CASSVQGSYEQYF
>TRBV7-9|few|TRBJ2-7|TRBD1
TGTGCCAGCAGCCGAGGGACAGGGGGAGAGCAGTACTTC
CASSRGTGGEQYF
>TRBV3-1|many|TRBJ2-5|NA
TGTGCCAGCAGCCAAGAAACAGCAGAGACCCAGTACTTC
CASSQETAETQYF
>TRBV12-3/TRBV12-4|NA|TRBJ1-1|TRBD1
TGTGCCAGCAGCCCGACAGGGAGGGGCACTGAAGCTTTCTTT
CASSPTGRGTEAFF
>TRBV12-3/TRBV12-4|few|TRBJ1-2|NA
TGTGCCAGCAGTACCTTGTATGGCTACACCTTC
CASSTLYGYTF
>TRBV6-1|NA|TRBJ1-2|NA
TGTGCCAGCAGTGAAGCTCCGGACAGTTGGGGCTACACCTTC
CASSEAPDSWGYTF
>TRBV6-1|few|TRBJ1-1|NA
TGTGCCAGCAGCGGGTCGGTTAACACTGAAGCTTTCTTT
CASSGSVNTEAFF
>TRBV9|NA|TRBJ2-2|NA
TGTGCCAGCAGCGCGCAGGGAACCGGGGAGCTGTTTTTT
CASSAQGTGELFF
>TRBV29-1|many|TRBJ1-2|NA
TGCAGCGTTGCCCCCATTACAGGGTCCAACTATGGCTACACCTTC
CSVAPITGSNYGYTF
>TRBV7-7|few|TRBJ2-1|NA
TGTGCCAGCAGCCGCCCGAGACACTCCTACAATGAGCAGTTCTTC
CASSRPRHSYNEQFF
>TRBV18|few|TRBJ1-5|NA
TGTGCCAGCTCTCCGGCCCCGGGCGACAATCAGCCCCAGCATTTT
CASSPAPGDNQPQHF
>TRBV30|NA|TRBJ1-2|NA
TGTGCCTGGACGCGGGGGGATTCTAACTATGGCTACACCTTC
CAWTRGDSNYGYTF
>TRBV12-3/TRBV12-4|many|TRBJ1-2|NA
TGTGCCAGCAGTTTTGGTGGGGGAGGCTACACCTTC
CASSFGGGGYTF
>TRBV6-5|NA|TRBJ2-1|TRBD1
TGTGCCAGCAGGAGGGGGCCAGGCAATGAGCAGTTCTTC
CASRRGPGNEQFF
>TRBV18|few|TRBJ2-1|NA
TGTGCCAGCTCACTCGGTGGGACCAGGGAGCAGTTCTTC
CASSLGGTREQFF
>TRBV12-3/TRBV12-4|few|TRBJ2-5|NA
TGTGCCAGCAGCCCTCTCCCGCAGACCCAGTACTTC
CASSPLPQTQYF
>TRBV7-3|NA|TRBJ2-1|TRBD1
TGTGCCAGCAGCCGAAGACAGGGGGTTGACAATGAGCAGTTCTTC
CASSRRQGVDNEQFF
>TRBV11-3|few|TRBJ2-1|NA
TGTGCCAGCAGCTTAGGGGTCAATGAGCAGTTCTTC
CASSLGVNEQFF
>TRBV5-4|many|TRBJ1-5|NA
TGTGCGCTGCAGGACCCCCGGCGGGGCAATCAGCCCCAGCATTTT
CALQDPRRGNQPQHF
>TRBV7-2|NA|TRBJ2-1|NA
TGTGCCAGCAGCTTATACGGGTACAATGAGCAGTTCTTC
CASSLYGYNEQFF
>TRBV7-8|few|TRBJ2-1|TRBD2
TGTGCCAGCAGCCCTTGGCGGGGGGGATACAATGAGCAGTTCTTC
CASSPWRGGYNEQFF
>TRBV3-1|once|TRBJ2-7|NA
TGTGCCAGCAGCCAAGATCGGTTCTGGCCCTACGAGCAGTACTTC
CASSQDRFWPYEQYF
>TRBV29-1|NA|TRBJ1-1|NA
TGCAGCGCCGCGAAGTCACAGAACACTGAAGCTTTCTTT
CSAAKSQNTEAFF
>TRBV3-2|NA|TRBJ1-6|NA
TGTGCCAGCAGCCAAGATAAGGGCCACTCACCCCTCCACTTT
CASSQDKGHSPLHF
>TRBV12-3/TRBV12-4|NA|TRBJ2-7|NA
TGTGCCAGCACCCGAGGTCCCTACGAGCAGTACTTC
CASTRGPYEQYF
>TRBV3-1|few|TRBJ2-1|NA
TGTGCCAGCAGCCAAGGACTACGGAGAGATGAGCAGTTCTTC
CASSQGLRRDEQFF
>TRBV3-1|few|TRBJ2-3|NA
TGTGCCAGCAGCCAAGCGGATGATACGCAGTATTTT
CASSQADDTQYF
>TRBV4-1|few|TRBJ1-4|NA
TGCGCCAGCAGCCAAGCAGCGCGAGCGCGGAGCCCTGAAAAACTGTTTTTT
CASSQAARARSPEKLFF
>TRBV12-5|few|TRBJ1-1|TRBD1
TGTGCTAGTGGTCACCAGGGGGCGGTCACTGAAGCTTTCTTT
CASGHQGAVTEAFF
>TRBV29-1|many|TRBJ2-2|NA
TGCAGCGTTAGGCCACCCGGGGAGCTGTTTTTT
CSVRPPGELFF
>TRBV12-3/TRBV12-4|NA|TRBJ2-3|TRBD1
TGTGCCAGCAGCTCGGACAGGGAATTAGATACGCAGTATTTT
CASSSDRELDTQYF
>TRBV20-1|few|TRBJ2-7|TRBD1
TGCAGTGCCATACAGGGGGCGGACGAGCAGTACTTC
CSAIQGADEQYF
>TRBV20-1|once|TRBJ2-7|NA
TGCAGTGCTCATCTCGGACAGCCGCTGGGGGAGCAGTACTTC
CSAHLGQPLGEQYF
>TRBV5-1|NA|TRBJ2-1|NA
TGCGCCAGTCTTCCCGGACCCTCCTACAATGAGCAGTTCTTC
CASLPGPSYNEQFF
>TRBV29-1|many|TRBJ2-2|NA
TGCAGCGTTGTAAGCGTCCCGAACACCGGGGAGCTGTTTTTT
CSVVSVPNTGELFF
>TRBV25-1|NA|TRBJ2-1|TRBD2
TGTGCCAGCAGTCAAACAGGAAATAGCGGGGGGCCATACAATGAGCAGTTCTTC
CASSQTGNSGGPYNEQFF